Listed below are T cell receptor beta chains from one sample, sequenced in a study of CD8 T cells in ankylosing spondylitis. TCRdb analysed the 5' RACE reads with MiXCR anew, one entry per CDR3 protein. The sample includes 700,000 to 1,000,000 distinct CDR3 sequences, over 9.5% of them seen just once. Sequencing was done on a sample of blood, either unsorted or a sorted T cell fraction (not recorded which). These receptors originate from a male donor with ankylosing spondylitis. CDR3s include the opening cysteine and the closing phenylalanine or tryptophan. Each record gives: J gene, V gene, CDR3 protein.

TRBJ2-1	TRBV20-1	CSAREFGRAYNEQFF
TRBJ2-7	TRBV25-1	CASSEYYREVEQYF
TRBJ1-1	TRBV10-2	CASRDRVNTEAFF
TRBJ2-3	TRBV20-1	CSARVGGRASTDTQYF
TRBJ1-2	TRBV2	CASRVTGDGYTF
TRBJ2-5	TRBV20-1	CSARALFWGLEETQYF
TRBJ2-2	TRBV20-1	CSARNRVDGELFF
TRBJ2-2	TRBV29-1	CSGFWLNTGELFF
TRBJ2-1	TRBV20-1	CSADRTSGTPGEQFF
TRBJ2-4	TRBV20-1	CSASGAGGLNIQYF
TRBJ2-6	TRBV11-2	CASSLAPRHSGANVLTF
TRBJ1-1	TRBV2	CASSAGPFTEAFF
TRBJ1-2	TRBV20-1	CSARVITNYGYTF
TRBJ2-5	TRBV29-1	CSVREETQYF
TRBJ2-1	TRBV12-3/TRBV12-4	CASSFRLAENNEQFF
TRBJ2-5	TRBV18	CASATQAGSYQETQYF
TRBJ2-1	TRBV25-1	CASSETERGISYNEQFF
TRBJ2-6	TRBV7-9	CASSLAASGANVLTF
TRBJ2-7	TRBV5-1	CASSLPEERHEQYF
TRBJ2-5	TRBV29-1	CSVTSGSNQETQYF
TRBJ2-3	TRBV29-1	CTHERADTQYF
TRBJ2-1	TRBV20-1	CSARPSSDNEQFF
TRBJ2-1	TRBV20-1	CSADPGTANEQFF
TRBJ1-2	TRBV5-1	CASSLGPPPNYGYTF
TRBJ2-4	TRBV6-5	CASLFGNIQYF
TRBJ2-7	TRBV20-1	CSASGLAGGPSYEQYF
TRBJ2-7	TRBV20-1	CSARRVSYEQYF
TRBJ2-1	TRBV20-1	CSAGGLTGNEQFF
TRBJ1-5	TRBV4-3	CASSLEMGGGQPQHF
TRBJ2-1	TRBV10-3	CAISRGLAGVSEQFF
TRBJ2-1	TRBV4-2	CASSPKSGPVLGNEQFF
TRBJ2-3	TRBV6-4	CASKMRGSDTQYF
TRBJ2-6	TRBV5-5	CASSSYPGAGANVLTF
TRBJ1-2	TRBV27	CASGTGLGYGYTF
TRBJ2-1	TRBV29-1	CSVGLAGADEQFF
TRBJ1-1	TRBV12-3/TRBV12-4	CASGRGRTEAFF
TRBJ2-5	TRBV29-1	CSERTGGSETQYF
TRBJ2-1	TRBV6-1	CASKPSSYNEQFF
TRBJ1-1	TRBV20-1	CSTSDRGDTEAFF
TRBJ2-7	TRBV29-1	CSVGPGPPYEQYF
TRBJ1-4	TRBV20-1	CSARQSTNEKLFF
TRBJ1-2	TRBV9	CASSEVRNSLNAGYTF
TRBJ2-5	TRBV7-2	CASSLDASQETQYF
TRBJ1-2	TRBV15	CATSRGRQGLGGYTF
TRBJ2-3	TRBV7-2	CASSPSGPKGTDTQYF
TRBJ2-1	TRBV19	CASSMVGLAGHNEQFF
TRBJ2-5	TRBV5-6	CASSLEPRRRQETQYF
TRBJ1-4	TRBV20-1	CSARGRPNEKLFF
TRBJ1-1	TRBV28	CASSPRTGGYTEAFF
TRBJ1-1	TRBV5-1	CASSRSPSGIAFF
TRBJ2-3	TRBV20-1	CSARLAGYRDTQYF
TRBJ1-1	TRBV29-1	CSVQGKGTEAFF
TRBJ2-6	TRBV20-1	CSASKGGSGANVLTF
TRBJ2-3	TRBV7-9	CASSERAQGLTDTQYF
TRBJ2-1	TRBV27	CASSDRDRGHEQFF
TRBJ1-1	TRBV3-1	CASSLSGTGETEAFF
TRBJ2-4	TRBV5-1	CASSDPMEAKNIQYF
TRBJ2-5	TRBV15	CATSRGGETQYF
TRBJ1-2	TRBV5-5	CASSHRGPTYGYTF